This TCR beta chain was sequenced for a study of regulatory T cells in long-lasting Graves disease. About the research overall: Positive TSH receptor antibodies alongside over 5 years of antithyroid drugs were what marked Graves' disease as persistent.

Details on this clonotype: Its antigen is undetermined.

For TCR beta, libraries came from iRepertoire HTBI primers and Arm-PCR of CDR3 regions. TCRdb used MiXCR to reprocess the multiplex PCR reads, holding one entry per CDR3 protein. The sample lists some 470,000 distinct CDR3 sequences, roughly a fifth occurring once. Time point meaning: persistent/refractory GD, antithyroid drugs over 5 years with positive TRAb. Scientists built the TCR library using RNA that was extracted from PBMCs. This CDR3 region has 14 residues. Trimming took 0 bases from V and 5 from J, leaving 8 bases between them. The germline V gene has CDR1 SGHTA and CDR2 FQGNSA. Study findings and constraints: Researchers reported studying only peripheral blood, not thyroid tissue. Having only a small sample size may have limited accuracy. In persistent patients, shared public clonotypes (around 2,500) outnumbered those in new patients (around 1,000).

The chain is built from TRBV7-2 and TRBJ1-5; the D is unclear. Sequencing used peripheral blood mononuclear cells (PBMCs), obtained when the disease was refractory, from a patient treated with antithyroid drugs. The receptor was isolated from a female donor with Graves disease. CDR3 amino acids: CASSLAIRHQPQHF. CDR3 DNA: TGTGCCAGCAGCTTAGCTATTAGGCATCAGCCCCAGCATTTT.